The rows below give T cell receptor beta chains drawn from one sample of a study of shared clonotypes between healthy human individuals. The method was immunoSEQ multiplex PCR; TCRdb's version includes in-frame clones alone and lacks a portion of them. This table has about 2 million clones, about 95% appearing once. Sequencing was done on a sample of naive CD8+ T cells sorted from blood. The receptors shown here come from a man aged 18-30 years in good health. Both conserved end residues are trimmed from each CDR3. Fields, in order: J gene, V gene, CDR3 protein.

J: TRBJ1-3; V: TRBV6-6; CDR3: ASSPGQGLRYTIY
J: TRBJ1-2; V: TRBV7-9; CDR3: ATRQGGYGYT
J: TRBJ2-7; V: TRBV6-5; CDR3: ASSYEGQGAHEQY
J: TRBJ2-6; V: TRBV7-9; CDR3: ASGNYSGANVLT
J: TRBJ2-6; V: TRBV27; CDR3: ASQAGTYTYSGANVLT
J: TRBJ2-3; V: TRBV28; CDR3: ASSPSLTDTQY
J: TRBJ2-7; V: TRBV7-9; CDR3: ASSSSISDEQY
J: TRBJ1-1; V: TRBV7-3; CDR3: ASSFSSAGTEAF
J: TRBJ2-1; V: TRBV28; CDR3: ASSRRSSYNEQF
J: TRBJ2-6; V: TRBV30; CDR3: AWSFGGGDPGANVLT
J: .; V: TRBV4-1; CDR3: ASSLRMGANEQY
J: TRBJ2-7; V: TRBV27; CDR3: ASSWTPSSEQY
J: TRBJ2-7; V: TRBV4-2; CDR3: ASSQEGVDTASSYEQY
J: TRBJ2-7; V: TRBV10-3; CDR3: AISGSGGTYEQY
J: TRBJ2-7; V: TRBV6-1; CDR3: ASSELQGVYEQY
J: TRBJ2-5; V: TRBV5-1; CDR3: ASSLGSLQETQY
J: TRBJ1-2; V: TRBV2; CDR3: ASSSGTGGYYGYT
J: TRBJ1-5; V: TRBV7-8; CDR3: ASSHGTGVSNQPQH
J: TRBJ2-5; V: TRBV2; CDR3: ASSPDDELNRNQETQY